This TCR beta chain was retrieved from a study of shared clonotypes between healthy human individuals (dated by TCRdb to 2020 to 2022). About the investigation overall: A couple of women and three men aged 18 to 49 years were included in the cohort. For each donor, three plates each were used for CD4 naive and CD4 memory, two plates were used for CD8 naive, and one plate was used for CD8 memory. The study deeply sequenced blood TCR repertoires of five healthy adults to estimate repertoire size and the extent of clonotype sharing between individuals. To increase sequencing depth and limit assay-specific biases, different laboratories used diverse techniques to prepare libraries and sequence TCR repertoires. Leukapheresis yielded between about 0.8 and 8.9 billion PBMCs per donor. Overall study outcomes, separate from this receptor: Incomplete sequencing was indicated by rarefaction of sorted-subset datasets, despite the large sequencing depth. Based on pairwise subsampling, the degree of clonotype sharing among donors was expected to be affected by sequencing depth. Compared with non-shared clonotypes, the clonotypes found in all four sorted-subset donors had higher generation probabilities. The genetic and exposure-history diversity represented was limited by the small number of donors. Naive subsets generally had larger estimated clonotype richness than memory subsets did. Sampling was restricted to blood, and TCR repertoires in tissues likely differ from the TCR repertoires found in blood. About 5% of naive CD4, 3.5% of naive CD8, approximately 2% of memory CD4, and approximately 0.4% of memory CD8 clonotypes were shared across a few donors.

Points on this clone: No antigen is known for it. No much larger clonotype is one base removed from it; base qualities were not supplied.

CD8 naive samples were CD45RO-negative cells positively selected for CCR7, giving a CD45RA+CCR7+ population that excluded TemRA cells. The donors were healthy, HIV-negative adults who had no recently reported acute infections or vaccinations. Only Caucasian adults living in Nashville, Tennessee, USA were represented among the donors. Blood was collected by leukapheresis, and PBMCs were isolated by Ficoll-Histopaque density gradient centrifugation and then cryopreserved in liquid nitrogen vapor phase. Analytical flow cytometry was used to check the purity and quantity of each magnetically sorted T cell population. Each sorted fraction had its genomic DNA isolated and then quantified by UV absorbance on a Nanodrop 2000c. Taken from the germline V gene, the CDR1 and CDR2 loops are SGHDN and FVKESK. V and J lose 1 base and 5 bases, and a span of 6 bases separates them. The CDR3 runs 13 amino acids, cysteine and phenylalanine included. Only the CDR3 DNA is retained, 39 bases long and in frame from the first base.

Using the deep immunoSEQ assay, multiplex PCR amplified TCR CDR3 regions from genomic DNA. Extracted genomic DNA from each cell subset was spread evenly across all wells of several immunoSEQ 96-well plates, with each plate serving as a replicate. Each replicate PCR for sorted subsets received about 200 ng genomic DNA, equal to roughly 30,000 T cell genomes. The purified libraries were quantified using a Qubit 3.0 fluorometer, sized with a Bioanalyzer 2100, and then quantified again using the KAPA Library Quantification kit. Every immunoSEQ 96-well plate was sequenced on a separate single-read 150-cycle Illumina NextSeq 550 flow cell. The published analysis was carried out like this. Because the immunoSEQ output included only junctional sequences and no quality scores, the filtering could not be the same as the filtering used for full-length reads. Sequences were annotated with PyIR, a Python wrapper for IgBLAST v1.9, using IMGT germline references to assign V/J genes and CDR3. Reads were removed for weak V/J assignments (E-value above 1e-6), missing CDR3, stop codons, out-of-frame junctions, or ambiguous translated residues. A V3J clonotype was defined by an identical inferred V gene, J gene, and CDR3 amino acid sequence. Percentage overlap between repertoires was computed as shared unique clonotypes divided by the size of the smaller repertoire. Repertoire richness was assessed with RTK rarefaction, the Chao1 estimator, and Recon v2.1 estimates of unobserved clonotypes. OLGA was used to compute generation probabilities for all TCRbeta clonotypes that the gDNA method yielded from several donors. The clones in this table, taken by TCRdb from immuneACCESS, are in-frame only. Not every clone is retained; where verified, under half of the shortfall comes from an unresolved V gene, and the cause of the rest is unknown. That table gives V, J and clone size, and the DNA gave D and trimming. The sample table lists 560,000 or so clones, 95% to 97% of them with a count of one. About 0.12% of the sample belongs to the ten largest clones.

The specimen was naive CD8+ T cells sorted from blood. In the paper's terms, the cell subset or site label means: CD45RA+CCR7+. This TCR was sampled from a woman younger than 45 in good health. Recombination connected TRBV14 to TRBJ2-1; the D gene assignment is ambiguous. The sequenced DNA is TGTGCCAGCAGCCAAGTACTACACAATGAGCAGTTCTTC. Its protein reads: CASSQVLHNEQFF.